The rows below give T cell receptor beta chains drawn from one sample of a study of tumor-infiltrating lymphocytes in primary liver carcinoma. A single record per CDR3 protein comes from TCRdb applying MiXCR to the multiplex PCR reads. Found here are 300,000 to 350,000 distinct CDR3 sequences, around 50% of them singletons; the top ten hold more than 15%. The sample was peripheral blood. These receptors originate from a woman aged 25 to 39 with primary liver carcinoma and hepatitis B virus infection. Each CDR3 is given with its conserved first and last residue. The D gene is left open where the match is weak. Size is stated for part of the rows, as once, few or many counts, or as a class when the clone is expanded.

V gene: TRBV5-6; J gene: TRBJ2-4; D gene: TRBD2; clone size: .; CDR3 protein: CASRPGSGANIQYF; CDR3 DNA: TGTGCCAGCCGTCCGGGTAGCGGGGCGAACATTCAGTACTTC
V gene: TRBV4-3; J gene: TRBJ2-7; D gene: .; clone size: .; CDR3 protein: CASSQGAYGLGDYEQYF; CDR3 DNA: TGCGCCAGCAGCCAAGGGGCTTATGGTTTGGGGGACTACGAGCAGTACTTC
V gene: TRBV6-5; J gene: TRBJ1-6; D gene: .; clone size: many; CDR3 protein: CASSKLGPPPLHF; CDR3 DNA: TGTGCCAGCAGCAAACTCGGACCCCCACCCCTCCACTTT
V gene: TRBV6-6; J gene: TRBJ2-1; D gene: .; clone size: .; CDR3 protein: CVSSYVLTSEQFF; CDR3 DNA: TGTGTCAGCAGCTACGTACTCACCAGTGAGCAGTTCTTC
V gene: TRBV6-1; J gene: TRBJ2-7; D gene: .; clone size: .; CDR3 protein: CASSRTSKGLYEQYF; CDR3 DNA: TGTGCCAGCAGTCGAACTAGCAAGGGCCTCTACGAGCAGTACTTC
V gene: TRBV12-3/TRBV12-4; J gene: TRBJ2-5; D gene: .; clone size: .; CDR3 protein: CASSPAGETQYF; CDR3 DNA: TGTGCCAGCAGCCCTGCGGGGGAGACCCAGTACTTC
V gene: TRBV7-9; J gene: TRBJ2-4; D gene: TRBD1; clone size: .; CDR3 protein: CASSLGYDRGRAKNIQYF; CDR3 DNA: TGTGCCAGCAGCTTAGGGTACGACAGGGGGAGAGCCAAAAACATTCAGTACTTC
V gene: TRBV12-3/TRBV12-4; J gene: TRBJ2-1; D gene: TRBD2; clone size: .; CDR3 protein: CGSSQTSGTYNEQFF; CDR3 DNA: TGTGGCAGCAGCCAAACTAGCGGAACATACAATGAGCAGTTCTTC
V gene: TRBV29-1; J gene: TRBJ1-1; D gene: .; clone size: .; CDR3 protein: CSVIDSRNTEAFF; CDR3 DNA: TGCAGTGTGATAGATAGTAGGAACACTGAAGCTTTCTTT
V gene: TRBV29-1; J gene: TRBJ1-2; D gene: .; clone size: .; CDR3 protein: CSVRMTGQTDYGYTF; CDR3 DNA: TGCAGCGTCAGAATGACAGGACAAACGGACTATGGCTACACCTTC
V gene: TRBV5-1; J gene: TRBJ2-5; D gene: .; clone size: many; CDR3 protein: CASSFAETQYF; CDR3 DNA: TGCGCCAGCAGCTTTGCAGAGACCCAGTACTTC
V gene: TRBV11-2; J gene: TRBJ2-1; D gene: TRBD2; clone size: .; CDR3 protein: CASSSAGGGNEQFF; CDR3 DNA: TGTGCCAGCAGCTCCGCTGGCGGGGGCAATGAGCAGTTCTTC
V gene: TRBV12-3/TRBV12-4; J gene: TRBJ2-1; D gene: .; clone size: many; CDR3 protein: CASSPGQGKNNEQFF; CDR3 DNA: TGTGCCAGCAGCCCTGGCCAGGGGAAGAACAATGAGCAGTTCTTC
V gene: TRBV5-4; J gene: TRBJ2-1; D gene: .; clone size: .; CDR3 protein: CASSSARHLGSYNEQFF; CDR3 DNA: TGTGCCAGCAGCTCCGCGCGACATCTGGGTTCCTACAATGAGCAGTTCTTC
V gene: TRBV7-8; J gene: TRBJ2-7; D gene: TRBD1; clone size: few; CDR3 protein: CASSSDRSYPRHYF; CDR3 DNA: TGTGCCAGCAGCTCGGACAGGTCCTATCCTCGGCATTACTTC
V gene: TRBV12-3/TRBV12-4; J gene: TRBJ2-5; D gene: .; clone size: .; CDR3 protein: CASSETFLGETQHF; CDR3 DNA: TGTGCCAGCAGTGAAACTTTTCTCGGAGAGACCCAGCACTTC
V gene: TRBV7-9; J gene: TRBJ1-2; D gene: .; clone size: .; CDR3 protein: CASSFWDGYTF; CDR3 DNA: TGTGCCAGCAGCTTTTGGGATGGCTACACCTTC
V gene: TRBV29-1; J gene: TRBJ2-3; D gene: .; clone size: many; CDR3 protein: CSVARGPGDTQYF; CDR3 DNA: TGCAGCGTCGCCCGGGGGCCGGGGGATACGCAGTATTTT
V gene: TRBV6-2/TRBV6-3; J gene: TRBJ2-1; D gene: .; clone size: .; CDR3 protein: CASSRLGGSYNEQFF; CDR3 DNA: TGTGCCAGCAGTCGACTGGGCGGCTCCTACAATGAGCAGTTCTTC
V gene: TRBV6-1; J gene: TRBJ2-2; D gene: TRBD2; clone size: .; CDR3 protein: CASSETLPGGAANSGEQFF; CDR3 DNA: TGTGCCAGCAGTGAAACCCTTCCCGGGGGCGCCGCGAATAGCGGGGAGCAGTTTTTT
V gene: TRBV7-9; J gene: TRBJ2-6; D gene: .; clone size: few; CDR3 protein: CASSLGGMAGANVLTF; CDR3 DNA: TGTGCCAGCAGCTTAGGGGGCATGGCTGGGGCCAACGTCCTGACTTTC
V gene: TRBV4-2; J gene: TRBJ1-1; D gene: .; clone size: many; CDR3 protein: CASSPGDGYMNTEAFF; CDR3 DNA: TGTGCCAGCAGCCCTGGGGACGGCTACATGAACACTGAAGCTTTCTTT
V gene: TRBV29-1; J gene: TRBJ1-2; D gene: .; clone size: many; CDR3 protein: CSVGGNYGYTF; CDR3 DNA: TGCAGCGTTGGAGGAAACTATGGCTACACCTTC
V gene: TRBV11-1; J gene: TRBJ2-1; D gene: .; clone size: .; CDR3 protein: CARSKKNEQFF; CDR3 DNA: TGTGCCAGGAGTAAGAAAAATGAACAGTTCTTC
V gene: TRBV13; J gene: TRBJ2-2; D gene: .; clone size: .; CDR3 protein: CASSLRGSGYTGELFF; CDR3 DNA: TGTGCCAGCAGCTTAAGGGGTAGCGGATACACCGGGGAGCTGTTTTTT
V gene: TRBV11-2; J gene: TRBJ2-1; D gene: TRBD2; clone size: .; CDR3 protein: CGSSGQTSGDYNEQFF; CDR3 DNA: TGTGGCAGCAGCGGCCAGACTAGCGGGGACTATAATGAGCAGTTCTTC
V gene: TRBV24-1; J gene: TRBJ2-1; D gene: TRBD2; clone size: .; CDR3 protein: CATSDPGTGGRKVGEQFF; CDR3 DNA: TGTGCCACCAGTGATCCCGGGACTGGCGGGAGGAAAGTCGGTGAGCAGTTCTTC
V gene: TRBV5-5; J gene: TRBJ2-1; D gene: .; clone size: .; CDR3 protein: CANSRTVQGSYNEQFF; CDR3 DNA: TGTGCCAACAGCCGGACTGTTCAGGGCTCCTACAATGAGCAGTTCTTC
V gene: TRBV12-3/TRBV12-4; J gene: TRBJ2-3; D gene: .; clone size: few; CDR3 protein: CASNPSANTDTQYF; CDR3 DNA: TGTGCCAGCAATCCGTCAGCTAACACAGATACGCAGTATTTT
V gene: TRBV5-5; J gene: TRBJ2-5; D gene: .; clone size: once; CDR3 protein: CGSNLATGPGQETQYF; CDR3 DNA: TGTGGCAGCAACCTTGCTACGGGGCCGGGCCAAGAGACCCAGTACTTC
V gene: TRBV4-2; J gene: TRBJ2-6; D gene: .; clone size: .; CDR3 protein: CVSSQDRIAGANVLIF; CDR3 DNA: TGTGTCAGCAGCCAAGATAGAATCGCTGGGGCCAACGTCCTGATTTTC
V gene: TRBV7-9; J gene: TRBJ2-7; D gene: .; clone size: few; CDR3 protein: CASSLQGSEQYF; CDR3 DNA: TGTGCCAGCAGCTTACAGGGCTCCGAGCAGTACTTC
V gene: TRBV29-1; J gene: TRBJ2-7; D gene: TRBD1; clone size: .; CDR3 protein: CSVGTTGGYEQYF; CDR3 DNA: TGCAGTGTTGGGACGACAGGGGGGTACGAGCAGTACTTC
V gene: TRBV7-9; J gene: TRBJ1-1; D gene: TRBD1; clone size: .; CDR3 protein: CASSLPSDRVRTHMNTEAFF; CDR3 DNA: TGTGCCAGCAGCTTACCCTCGGACAGGGTGCGAACCCATATGAACACTGAAGCTTTCTTT
V gene: TRBV11-3; J gene: TRBJ1-3; D gene: .; clone size: .; CDR3 protein: CISSSQHGNTIYF; CDR3 DNA: TGTATCAGCAGTTCACAGCATGGAAACACCATATATTTT
V gene: TRBV14; J gene: TRBJ2-1; D gene: .; clone size: .; CDR3 protein: CTSSPRVYGNEQFF; CDR3 DNA: TGTACCAGCAGCCCCAGGGTTTATGGCAATGAGCAGTTCTTC
V gene: TRBV28; J gene: TRBJ2-4; D gene: TRBD1; clone size: .; CDR3 protein: CASSWIQGIQYF; CDR3 DNA: TGTGCCAGCAGTTGGATACAGGGGATTCAGTACTTC
V gene: TRBV7-8; J gene: TRBJ2-6; D gene: .; clone size: .; CDR3 protein: CASNTQLSGANVLTF; CDR3 DNA: TGTGCCAGCAACACACAGCTATCTGGGGCCAACGTCCTGACTTTC
V gene: TRBV10-3; J gene: TRBJ2-3; D gene: .; clone size: .; CDR3 protein: CAISEVAALDTQYF; CDR3 DNA: TGTGCCATCAGTGAGGTAGCGGCCCTAGATACGCAGTATTTT
V gene: TRBV5-6; J gene: TRBJ2-5; D gene: TRBD1; clone size: .; CDR3 protein: CVSSLEGQQETQYF; CDR3 DNA: TGTGTCAGCAGCCTTGAGGGACAGCAAGAGACCCAGTACTTC
V gene: TRBV12-3/TRBV12-4; J gene: TRBJ2-1; D gene: .; clone size: few; CDR3 protein: CASSSRDPSYNEQFF; CDR3 DNA: TGTGCCAGCAGCTCCCGGGACCCTTCCTACAATGAGCAGTTCTTC
V gene: TRBV6-6; J gene: TRBJ2-6; D gene: .; clone size: .; CDR3 protein: CASSKRTPPGANVLTF; CDR3 DNA: TGTGCCAGCAGTAAAAGGACACCCCCTGGGGCCAACGTCCTGACTTTC
V gene: TRBV6-6; J gene: TRBJ1-5; D gene: .; clone size: .; CDR3 protein: CASSYSISGIHQPQHF; CDR3 DNA: TGTGCCAGCAGTTACTCGATTTCAGGGATCCATCAGCCCCAGCATTTT
V gene: TRBV12-3/TRBV12-4; J gene: TRBJ2-4; D gene: TRBD1; clone size: many; CDR3 protein: CASSGQGSAAKNIQYF; CDR3 DNA: TGTGCCAGCAGCGGACAGGGATCGGCCGCCAAAAACATTCAGTACTTC
V gene: TRBV5-4; J gene: TRBJ1-3; D gene: .; clone size: .; CDR3 protein: CASSSPTSGATGNTIYF; CDR3 DNA: TGTGCCAGCAGCTCACCTACTTCAGGGGCTACAGGAAACACCATATATTTT
V gene: TRBV4-1; J gene: TRBJ1-2; D gene: .; clone size: many; CDR3 protein: CASSPQILLTGNYGYTF; CDR3 DNA: TGCGCCAGCAGCCCCCAAATACTACTGACGGGGAACTATGGCTACACCTTC
V gene: TRBV6-1; J gene: TRBJ2-5; D gene: .; clone size: few; CDR3 protein: CASSGGTTQYF; CDR3 DNA: TGTGCCAGCAGTGGAGGAACCACCCAGTACTTC
V gene: TRBV12-3/TRBV12-4; J gene: TRBJ2-7; D gene: .; clone size: .; CDR3 protein: CASSSGAHSYEQYF; CDR3 DNA: TGTGCCAGCAGTTCCGGGGCACACTCCTACGAGCAGTACTTC
V gene: TRBV5-5; J gene: TRBJ2-3; D gene: .; clone size: .; CDR3 protein: CANSLLTDTQYF; CDR3 DNA: TGTGCCAACAGCTTGTTAACAGATACGCAGTATTTT
V gene: TRBV6-2/TRBV6-3; J gene: TRBJ2-2; D gene: TRBD1; clone size: many; CDR3 protein: CAVLTGIYTGELFF; CDR3 DNA: TGTGCCGTCCTGACAGGGATCTACACCGGGGAGCTGTTTTTT
V gene: TRBV19; J gene: TRBJ1-5; D gene: TRBD1; clone size: .; CDR3 protein: CASSPWGQGNQPQHF; CDR3 DNA: TGTGCCAGTAGCCCGTGGGGACAGGGCAATCAGCCCCAGCATTTT
V gene: TRBV12-3/TRBV12-4; J gene: TRBJ1-1; D gene: .; clone size: few; CDR3 protein: CASSFSTGNTEAFF; CDR3 DNA: TGTGCCAGCAGTTTCTCGACAGGGAACACTGAAGCTTTCTTT
V gene: TRBV11-1; J gene: TRBJ1-6; D gene: .; clone size: .; CDR3 protein: CASSDKELLNF; CDR3 DNA: TGTGCCAGCAGCGACAAGGAACTCCTCAACTTT
V gene: TRBV11-2; J gene: TRBJ2-3; D gene: .; clone size: .; CDR3 protein: CASSLGPGQCTNTQYF; CDR3 DNA: TGTGCCAGCAGCTTAGGTCCCGGACAGTGCACAAATACGCAGTATTTT
V gene: TRBV12-3/TRBV12-4; J gene: TRBJ2-7; D gene: .; clone size: once; CDR3 protein: CASTRGYEQYF; CDR3 DNA: TGTGCCAGCACCAGGGGTTACGAGCAGTACTTC
V gene: TRBV11-2; J gene: TRBJ2-1; D gene: .; clone size: .; CDR3 protein: CVSSSQRSSYNEQFF; CDR3 DNA: TGTGTCAGCAGCTCACAGCGGAGCTCCTACAATGAGCAGTTCTTC
V gene: TRBV14; J gene: TRBJ2-7; D gene: .; clone size: .; CDR3 protein: CDSSPTGGLSSYEQYF; CDR3 DNA: TGTGACAGCAGCCCGACCGGCGGGCTTAGCTCCTACGAGCAGTACTTC
V gene: TRBV30; J gene: TRBJ1-1; D gene: .; clone size: few; CDR3 protein: CAWSVGKGNTEAFF; CDR3 DNA: TGTGCCTGGAGTGTAGGGAAGGGGAACACTGAAGCTTTCTTT